This TCR beta chain was profiled in a study of T cell responses to AZD1222 COVID-19 vaccine (dated by TCRdb to 2020 to 2022). In terms of the full investigation: TCR sequencing was performed for more than 230 trial participants, of whom about 210 were given two doses of AZD1222 and 26 were given two doses of MenACWY control vaccine. Trial participants were enrolled by age into subgroups of 18-55, 56-69 and 70-plus years, and about 150, 27 and 61 TCR-sequenced participants, respectively, were included in these subgroups.

CDR1 and CDR2 are read off the germline V gene as MDHEN and SYDVKM. The CDR3, from cysteine to phenylalanine, totals 13 residues. The CDR3 DNA has 39 bases and is translated from base 1. The junction carries 11 bases between V and J, which are trimmed by 5 bases and 3 bases respectively. Study-wide findings and limitations: Conclusions about previously exposed vaccinees were limited because only a handful of AZD1222 recipients were SARS-CoV-2 seropositive at baseline. Vaccine-associated CD4 TCRs spanned the whole spike protein, with dominant responses in regions 160-218 and 743-854. Epitopes outside the regions mutated in the B.1.351 and B.1.1.7 variants were reportedly recognized by nearly half of the unique spike-specific TCRs. In the small 56-69-year group, the increase in depth fell short of significance, most likely because of low power. No day 14 peak-response samples were available, so repertoires were characterized only after the peak T cell response. Spike-specific TCR breadth and depth rose significantly after two AZD1222 doses compared with day 0 and with MenACWY recipients. Participants were mostly white British, with more females than males. The authors suggested clonal diversity may have been underestimated.

The CDR3 regions of human TCRbeta chains were analyzed by immunosequencing. Turning to the authors' computational methods: Repertoire TCRs were checked for matches against a reference library of SARS-CoV-2-specific TCRs that had been generated using the MIRA antigen-specificity platform. Breadth was defined as the fraction of unique TCRs that were SARS-CoV-2-associated. Depth was defined as the fraction of total T cells that were SARS-CoV-2-associated. Each spike-specific TCR was assigned to its reactive spike region and to a CD4 or CD8 class using the MIRA data. Log10-transformed breadth and depth values were compared by one-way ANOVA with Sidak's multiple comparisons tests. TCRdb mirrors the immuneACCESS table, restricted to in-frame sequences. Some clones are absent from its copies; in checked studies, under half trace to an unresolved V gene, and the reason for the others is unknown. V and J calls plus clone size are reproduced from that table; the DNA served to infer D and trimming. Here the sample has just under 35,000 clones; 86% occur a single time. 11% of the sample comes from the top ten.

Details on this clone: Which antigen it targets is not known. Base quality data are lacking; no much larger clone is found one base away.

Interpreted using the paper, the time point label stands for: about 28 days (+/-7) after the second vaccine dose. AZD1222 recipients with second doses at about 4 weeks or about 12 weeks were pooled, because spike-specific TCR depth and breadth did not differ between schedules. The vaccinee samples were drawn from two UK trials, COV001 and COV002, one of which was a single-blind randomized controlled phase 2/3 trial testing AZD1222 (ChAdOx1 nCoV-19) in healthy adults. Trial participant PBMC samples were collected at day 0 and day 28 after the second dose for TCRbeta chain sequencing. This sequence was found in an adult who received the AZD1222 COVID-19 vaccine. The sequences come from peripheral blood, collected 28 days after the second AZD1222 dose. The V and J segments used are TRBV28 and TRBJ2-7; a weak D assignment points to TRBD1 (7 bases agree). In nucleotides, the sequence is TGTGCCAGCAGTGCGGGACAGATCTACGAGCAGTACTTC. It translates to CASSAGQIYEQYF.